This is a list of T cell receptor beta chains from one sample in a study of early T cells in non-severe SARS-CoV-2 infection. From the 5' RACE reads, TCRdb called clonotypes with MiXCR, one entry per CDR3 protein. Of about 81,000 distinct CDR3 sequences in the sample, 11% to 15% were seen once. Material for sequencing was whole blood. The receptors were sampled from an adult who was a healthcare worker with PCR-confirmed SARS-CoV-2 infection or an uninfected control (not recorded which). Each CDR3 is given with its conserved first and last residue. The order of the fields is D gene, clone size, J gene, V gene, CDR3 DNA, CDR3 protein. D genes are given only for firm matches. The size field is filled for only some rows; it gives once, few, many or a size class.

>NA|NA|TRBJ1-1|TRBV28
TGTGCCAGCACTCCCCCGACAGTAAACACTGAAGCTTTCTTT
CASTPPTVNTEAFF
>TRBD2|few|TRBJ2-3|TRBV5-1
TGCGCCAGCCGCCGGGGACTAGGGACAGATACGCAGTATTTT
CASRRGLGTDTQYF
>TRBD2|NA|TRBJ2-3|TRBV7-9
TGTGCCAGCAGCTCGGGGACTAGCGGGCTGACAGATACGCAGTATTTT
CASSSGTSGLTDTQYF
>NA|few|TRBJ2-4|TRBV29-1
TGCAGCGTTGTGGTATGGGGCCTCAGGGTCCCCATTCAGTACTTC
CSVVVWGLRVPIQYF
>NA|NA|TRBJ2-7|TRBV7-9
TGTGCCAGCAGCTTAGACGGGGGCACCTACGAGCAGTACTTC
CASSLDGGTYEQYF
>NA|many|TRBJ2-1|TRBV11-2
TGTGCCAGCAGCTTACTAGCCGGCCAATACAATGAGCAGTTCTTC
CASSLLAGQYNEQFF
>NA|many|TRBJ2-3|TRBV7-9
TGTGCCAGCGCAAGTACAGATACGCAGTATTTT
CASASTDTQYF
>NA|few|TRBJ2-2|TRBV2
TGTGCCAGCAGAAGGGACCTGGGGACCGGGGAGCTGTTTTTT
CASRRDLGTGELFF
>NA|once|TRBJ1-1|TRBV29-1
TGCAGCGGGCTGACAGGTCGTGGAACTGAAGCTTTCTTT
CSGLTGRGTEAFF
>TRBD2|few|TRBJ2-1|TRBV29-1
TGCAGCGTAAGCGGGGGGAGGAATGAGCAGTTCTTC
CSVSGGRNEQFF
>NA|NA|TRBJ1-3|TRBV28
TGTGCCAGCAGTTACGCAGGATCTGGAAACACCATATATTTT
CASSYAGSGNTIYF
>NA|NA|TRBJ1-4|TRBV5-6
TGTGCCAGCAGCTTGTTCGGAAGACAGAATGAAAAACTGTTTTTT
CASSLFGRQNEKLFF
>NA|NA|TRBJ2-2|TRBV2
TGTGCCAGCTCTGGACAGTTGAACACCGGGGAGCTGTTTTTT
CASSGQLNTGELFF
>NA|few|TRBJ2-1|TRBV12-3/TRBV12-4
TGTGCCAGCAGGACCTTCTACAATGAGCAGTTCTTC
CASRTFYNEQFF
>NA|few|TRBJ1-5|TRBV6-2/TRBV6-3
TGTGCCAGCCGCTACTCACAGGCGCATCAGCCCCAGCATTTT
CASRYSQAHQPQHF
>NA|NA|TRBJ1-1|TRBV29-1
TGCAGCGTTGAAGTAGGGGGAGGTTCTGAAGCTTTCTTT
CSVEVGGGSEAFF
>TRBD1|many|TRBJ1-2|TRBV9
TGTGCCAGCAGCGGGACCCGACAGGGGAGCGGCTACACCTTC
CASSGTRQGSGYTF
>TRBD2|NA|TRBJ2-5|TRBV14
TGTGCCAGCAGCCAAGACGGACTAGCGGAGACCCAGTACTTC
CASSQDGLAETQYF
>NA|few|TRBJ2-3|TRBV12-5
TGTGCTAGTGGTTTTGGTCGCACAGATACGCAGTATTTT
CASGFGRTDTQYF
>NA|NA|TRBJ2-5|TRBV7-2
TGTGCCAGCAGCTTAATTGAGACCCAGTACTTC
CASSLIETQYF
>NA|few|TRBJ1-6|TRBV4-1
TGCGCCAGCAGCCAGAGGACTAAGACGGATAATTCACCCCTCCACTTT
CASSQRTKTDNSPLHF
>NA|few|TRBJ1-6|TRBV5-1
TGCGCCAGCAGCAAGGGACCGGAGGATGGAGATAATTCACCCCTCCACTTT
CASSKGPEDGDNSPLHF
>TRBD1|few|TRBJ1-6|TRBV20-1
TGCAGCGCGCTTGGGACAGGGAATTCACCCCTCCACTTT
CSALGTGNSPLHF
>TRBD1|NA|TRBJ2-2|TRBV6-4
TGTGCCAGCAGTGACGAGGCGGGACAGGGAAACACCGGGGAGCTGTTTTTT
CASSDEAGQGNTGELFF
>NA|once|TRBJ1-2|TRBV28
TGTGCCAGCAGCACCCTCTATGGCTACACCTTC
CASSTLYGYTF
>NA|NA|TRBJ2-5|TRBV6-5
TGTGCCAGCCGAGACCTGGGGGCGGGGCAAGAGACCCAGTACTTC
CASRDLGAGQETQYF
>NA|NA|TRBJ1-1|TRBV6-4
TGTGCCAGCAGTGAACGGGCGACGGGCACTGAAGCTTTCTTT
CASSERATGTEAFF
>NA|few|TRBJ2-7|TRBV20-1
TGCAGTGCTCAGACGGAGAGCTCCTACGAGCAGTACTTC
CSAQTESSYEQYF
>NA|NA|TRBJ1-4|TRBV5-6
TGTGCCAGCAGGTTAGACAGCGGAAGACTGTTTTTT
CASRLDSGRLFF
>TRBD1|NA|TRBJ2-4|TRBV18
TGTGCCAGCTCACCGACAGGGGCTGGGAAAAACATTCAGTACTTC
CASSPTGAGKNIQYF
>TRBD2|NA|TRBJ2-1|TRBV7-3
TGTGCCAGCAGCCCGACCGGGGTAGCGGGGGTCAATGAGCAGTTCTTC
CASSPTGVAGVNEQFF
>NA|NA|TRBJ2-6|TRBV5-1
TGCGCCAGCAGCTTGGCCCGCACAGGTCTCTCTGGGGCCAACGTCCTGACTTTC
CASSLARTGLSGANVLTF
>NA|NA|TRBJ1-1|TRBV29-1
TGCAGCGGCACACAGGGATCTGAAGCTTTCTTT
CSGTQGSEAFF
>NA|few|TRBJ1-1|TRBV29-1
TGCAGCGTTGAGAACTTCCGCGACACTGAAGCTTTCTTT
CSVENFRDTEAFF
>TRBD1|once|TRBJ2-2|TRBV7-3
TGTGCCAGCACCCCAGGGGGCCCCAACACCGGGGAGCTGTTTTTT
CASTPGGPNTGELFF
>NA|NA|TRBJ2-5|TRBV12-5
TGTGCTAGCCATGGGGGACAAGGCCAAGAGACCCAGTACTTC
CASHGGQGQETQYF
>NA|NA|TRBJ2-3|TRBV28
TGTGCCAGCAGTTTCGCGCGTACGGGCACAGATACGCAGTATTTT
CASSFARTGTDTQYF
>NA|few|TRBJ2-3|TRBV28
TGTGCCAGCAGTTTCGCGGACAGAAGTGGCACAGATACGCAGTATTTT
CASSFADRSGTDTQYF
>NA|few|TRBJ1-5|TRBV4-1
TGCGCCAGCAGCCAAGACCCCCAGGGCCCTGTACGGCATTTT
CASSQDPQGPVRHF
>NA|few|TRBJ1-4|TRBV20-1
TGCAGTGCTAGCTTTGCAGGAACCGCAACTAATGAAAAACTGTTTTTT
CSASFAGTATNEKLFF
>TRBD1|few|TRBJ2-7|TRBV7-2
TGTGCCAGCAGCCTTAACAGGGGCGAGCAGTACTTC
CASSLNRGEQYF
>NA|NA|TRBJ2-1|TRBV3-1
TGTGCCAGCGCGCCCCGACGATCCACCACATTGAATGAGCAGTTCTTC
CASAPRRSTTLNEQFF
>NA|many|TRBJ1-2|TRBV20-1
TGCAGTGCTAGAAGGGCAGGTTATGGCTACACCTTC
CSARRAGYGYTF
>NA|NA|TRBJ2-5|TRBV9
TGTGCCAGCAGCGTAGGGGCTGGAGAGACCCAGTACTTC
CASSVGAGETQYF